These 29 T cell receptor beta chains came from one sample sequenced in a study of EBV T-cell therapy then PD-1 blockade in nasopharyngeal carcinoma. Their cognate antigens are unknown. Treatment denoted: AdE1-LMPpoly-expanded autologous EBV-specific T-cell therapy followed by anti-PD-1 nivolumab. Generated by immunoSEQ multiplex PCR, the TCRdb table keeps only in-frame clones and is missing some. The profile shows about 19,000 clones, 84% of them singletons. The material was CD8+ T cells from blood, obtained at day 33 from a patient whose treatment included autologous EBV-specific T cells and nivolumab. These TCRs come from a man aged 40-49 years with nasopharyngeal carcinoma.

The V call is TRBV7-8, the J call TRBJ2-5, with TRBD2 matching over 11 bases. Germline CDR1 and CDR2: SGHVS and FQNEAQ. V dropped 5 bases and J dropped 4; count of bases not matched to a gene: 12. The CDR3 is 17 amino acids. The CDR3 DNA follows: TGTGCCAGCAGCCCTGGCTTAGCGGGGGGGCCGGGAGAGACCCAGTACTTC. Translation gives CASSPGLAGGPGETQYF. Supplemented by reference TRBV7-8 and TRBJ2-5, the full variable domain reads GAGVSQSPRYKVAKRGQDVALRCDPISGHVSLFWYQQALGQGPEFLTYFQNEAQLDKSGLPSDRFFAERPEGSVSTLKIQRTQQEDSAVYLCASSPGLAGGPGETQYFGPGTRLLVL.

The chain uses TRBV5-5 and TRBJ1-4; TRBD1 aligns across 9 bases. CDR3 size: 16 residues. CDR1 SGHKS and CDR2 YYEKEE come from the germline V gene (reference sequence). The V segment lost 1 base and the J segment 3 bases; nucleotides outside the gene matches: 4. The CDR3 region is CASSLTGGDANEKLFF. The CDR3 DNA is TGTGCCAGCAGCTTGACAGGGGGCGACGCTAATGAAAAACTGTTTTTT.

This clone appeared once. The chain links TRBV4-3 to TRBJ2-1; TRBD2 might be the D (7 bases). There are 14 residues in the CDR3. Germline V gives CDR1 LGHNA, CDR2 YSLEER. Trimming left V 4 bases short and J 10 bases short, with 17 bases between. The DNA for the CDR3 is TGCGCCAGCAGCCCGGAGGGGGGGGCCGGCGAGCAGTTCTTC. This sequence encodes CASSPEGGAGEQFF.

The chain couples TRBV4-2 to TRBJ2-5; TRBD1 might be the D (5 bases). The V and J ends lost 1 base and 0 bases respectively, with 9 bases between them. CDR3 length: 15 residues. From germline, CDR1 is LGHNA and CDR2 YNFKEQ. CDR3 region: CASSQGLGDQETQYF. The CDR3 bases are TGTGCCAGCAGCCAAGGATTAGGGGACCAAGAGACCCAGTACTTC.

This clone turned up a few times. The V gene is TRBV27, the J gene TRBJ2-7; possibly TRBD1 or TRBD2 for D (5 bases each). The CDR3 length is 14 residues. CDR1 and CDR2 (germline): MNHEY, SMNVEV (reference sequence). Between the trimmed V and J ends, which lost 6 bases and 5 bases, there was a span of 17 bases. CDR3 in DNA: TGTGCCAGCAGGCTCGGGACGGTAATTAACGAGCAGTACTTC. Translation: CASRLGTVINEQYF.

The V call is TRBV4-1, the J call TRBJ1-2; D is ambiguous. Germline loops: CDR1 MGHRA, CDR2 YSYEKL. The CDR3 consists of 15 residues. The ends were cut back, 0 bases at V and 3 bases at J, with 11 bases in the middle. This CDR3 is CASSQEAGRYYGYTF. The CDR3 coding sequence is TGCGCCAGCAGCCAAGAAGCGGGCCGATACTATGGCTACACCTTC.

The gene calls are TRBV19 and TRBJ2-7; tentative D call: TRBD2 (7 bases). The V gene's germline CDR1 is LNHDA and CDR2 SQIVND (reference sequence). The V end was cut by 5 bases, the J end by 0 bases, with 14 bases between. The CDR3 consists of 15 residues. In DNA, the CDR3 is TGTGCCAGTAGTCTGGCGGGGGCCCTCTCCTACGAGCAGTACTTC. It translates to CASSLAGALSYEQYF. Using reference TRBV19 and TRBJ2-7 for the parts outside the CDR3, the full variable domain is DGGITQSPKYLFRKEGQNVTLSCEQNLNHDAMYWYRQDPGQGLRLIYYSQIVNDFQKGDIAEGYSVSREKKESFPLTVTSAQKNPTAFYLCASSLAGALSYEQYFGPGTRLTVT.

This clone has a handful of counts. The V call is TRBV7-9, the J call TRBJ2-2, with 7 bases lining up with TRBD1. CDR1 is SEHNR, CDR2 FQNEAQ, per germline (reference sequence). This CDR3 has 16 residues. Unmatched junction bases numbered 5, after V lost 2 bases and J lost 2 bases. In nucleotides, the CDR3 is TGTGCCAGCAGCTTACCGGACAGGACCAACACCGGGGAGCTGTTTTTT. The encoded protein is CASSLPDRTNTGELFF.

The V call is TRBV7-9, the J call TRBJ2-5; unclear D gene. This CDR3 has 15 amino acids. CDR1 and CDR2 from the germline V gene are SEHNR and FQNEAQ (reference sequence). The V end was cut by 2 bases, the J end by 1 base, with 11 bases between. The CDR3 reads CASSLLYSSQETQYF. In nucleotides, the CDR3 is TGTGCCAGCAGCTTATTGTACAGCTCCCAAGAGACCCAGTACTTC.

The chain has TRBV5-8 and TRBJ2-1; TRBD2 matches at 10 bases. This CDR3 is built from 15 residues. The trim removed 3 bases at V and 5 bases at J, leaving 5 bases unmatched. Germline assignment: CDR1 SGHTS and CDR2 YDEGEE. DNA for the CDR3: TGTGCCAGCAGCTGGAGGACTAGCGGACACAATGAGCAGTTCTTC. Translating it yields CASSWRTSGHNEQFF.

The CDR3 DNA reads as TGTGCCAGCAGTTCCGACGGGTTGTTAGGGGCAGATACGCAGTATTTT. Its translation: CASSSDGLLGADTQYF. This rearrangement joins TRBV7-9 to TRBJ2-3, with D possibly matching TRBD1 (5 bases). V was cut by 6 bases and J by 4 bases, with 20 bases left in between. Germline V gene data show CDR1 as SEHNR and CDR2 as FQNEAQ (reference sequence). The CDR3 has 16 residues.

The chain is built from TRBV4-1 and TRBJ1-2; 9 nucleotides agree with TRBD1. Losses at the gene ends were 4 bases for V and 0 bases for J; bases not matched to a gene: 12. Germline V CDR1 and CDR2: MGHRA, YSYEKL. The CDR3 is made up of 18 amino acids. CDR3 in DNA: TGCGCCAGCAGCCGATTAGGGACAGGGCATGGCACTAACTATGGCTACACCTTC. It specifies CASSRLGTGHGTNYGYTF.

The CDR3 DNA is TGTGCCAGCAGCGTAGCGGAGCACGGCTACACCTTC. Translated, it gives CASSVAEHGYTF. The chain carries TRBV9 and TRBJ1-2; D is unresolved. V was cut by 0 bases and J by 8 bases, with 8 bases left in between. Germline V gives CDR1 SGDLS, CDR2 YYNGEE. The CDR3 covers 12 residues.

V and J are TRBV19 and TRBJ1-6, with 8 bases lining up with TRBD1. Germline CDR1 is LNHDA and CDR2 is SQIVND (reference sequence). This CDR3 is built from 14 residues. V lost 5 bases to trimming and J lost 10 bases; unmatched junction nucleotides: 7. DNA for the CDR3: TGTGCCAGTAGTCTCCGGGACAGGTACTCACCCCTCCACTTT. This encodes CASSLRDRYSPLHF.

This clone was observed a handful of times. The chain joins TRBV6-5 to TRBJ1-2, with 7 bases fitting TRBD1. The V segment lost 6 bases and the J segment 4 bases; nucleotides outside the gene matches: 5. The germline V gene encodes CDR1 MNHEY and CDR2 SVGAGI. The CDR3 extends over 13 amino acids. In nucleotides, the CDR3 is TGTGCCAGCAGCGGGACAGAGATCTATGGCTACACCTTC. It specifies CASSGTEIYGYTF.

V usage is TRBV19 and J usage is TRBJ2-3; D is unclear. This CDR3 has 15 residues. Trimming removed 7 bases from V and 6 bases from J, with 20 bases in between. Germline V gene sequence: CDR1 LNHDA, CDR2 SQIVND (reference sequence). The DNA for the CDR3 is TGTGCCAGTATGCCGGCAGCGCTTTTCATGGATACGCAGTATTTT. This codes for CASMPAALFMDTQYF. The entire variable domain, with the rest obtained from reference TRBV19 and TRBJ2-3, is as follows: DGGITQSPKYLFRKEGQNVTLSCEQNLNHDAMYWYRQDPGQGLRLIYYSQIVNDFQKGDIAEGYSVSREKKESFPLTVTSAQKNPTAFYLCASMPAALFMDTQYFGPGTRLTVL.

This clone is categorized as medium-sized (0.01 to 0.1%). This chain uses TRBV6-2 or TRBV6-3 with TRBJ2-2; D might be TRBD2 (5 bases). Germline V gene sequence: CDR1 MNHEY, CDR2 SVGEGT. Trimming took off 4 bases at V and 6 bases at J, with 12 bases between the two ends. This CDR3 spans 14 amino acids. CDR3 region: CASSSQEVAGELFF. The CDR3 DNA is TGTGCCAGCAGTTCCCAGGAGGTCGCCGGGGAGCTGTTTTTT.

This chain uses TRBV9 with TRBJ1-3, with D perhaps TRBD1 (6 bases). Germline V gene sequence: CDR1 SGDLS, CDR2 YYNGEE. V was clipped by 2 bases and J by 7 bases, with 16 bases between them. The CDR3 covers 15 residues. This CDR3 is CASSVRGANGNTIYF. CDR3 nucleotides: TGTGCCAGCAGCGTTAGGGGGGCGAATGGGAACACCATATATTTT.

This sequence joins TRBV6-6 and TRBJ1-1; maybe TRBD1 (5 bases). Germline V gene sequence: CDR1 MNHNY, CDR2 SVGAGI (reference sequence). V lost 5 bases and J lost 5, with 9 bases in between. CDR3 length: 12 residues. CDR3 in DNA: TGTGCCAGCAGTGACGAGGGGACTGAAGCTTTCTTT. It yields the protein CASSDEGTEAFF.

This clone is categorized as medium-sized. V gene TRBV28 combines with J gene TRBJ1-4; a weak D match, TRBD1 (6 bases). The V end lost 4 bases, the J end lost 8 bases, and 17 bases lay between the germline ends. Germline values: CDR1 MDHEN, CDR2 SYDVKM. CDR3 length: 15 amino acids. CDR3 sequence: CASSYEQGLGEKLFF. The CDR3 nucleotides are TGTGCCAGCAGTTATGAACAGGGACTTGGAGAAAAACTGTTTTTT.

This chain joins TRBV6-4 and TRBJ2-3, with TRBD1 identical over 8 bases. The junction had 10 bases not matched to a gene; V was cut back by 5 bases and J by 3 bases. Germline V gene lookup returns CDR1 MRHNA and CDR2 SNTAGT. This CDR3 region has 16 residues. The chain's CDR3 is CASSPTTGEATDTQYF. CDR3 coding DNA: TGTGCCAGCAGTCCCACGACAGGGGAGGCAACAGATACGCAGTATTTT.

V gene TRBV7-8 combines with J gene TRBJ1-3, with 9 nucleotides matching TRBD1. CDR1 is SGHVS, CDR2 FQNEAQ, per germline. V shed 4 bases, J shed 1 base, and the junction held 11 bases outside the gene matches. The CDR3 has 18 residues. The CDR3 DNA reads TGTGCCAGCAGCTCCCCGGGACAGGGTCTCCCTTCTGGAAACACCATATATTTT. Protein product: CASSSPGQGLPSGNTIYF.

DNA for the CDR3: TGCGCCAGCAGTGTGGGGAGTGAGTACAATGAGCAGTTCTTC. Protein product: CASSVGSEYNEQFF. The chain recombines TRBV10-2 with TRBJ2-1; perhaps TRBD2 as D (5 bases). CDR3 length equals 14 residues. From germline, CDR1 is WSHSY and CDR2 SAAADI. V was shortened by 4 bases and J by 4 bases, with 11 bases between the two germline ends.

Remarks on this clone: A read error may produce the germline difference seen at one junction end. This sample also contains other DNA sequences that code for the same CDR3. The chain recombines TRBV4-3 with TRBJ2-7; D gene ambiguous. This CDR3 has 16 residues. CDR1 is LGHNA and CDR2 is YSLEER in the germline V gene. CDR3 loop: CASSQDPESTSYEQYF. CDR3 nucleotides: TGCGCCAGCAGCCAAGATCCAGAGTCCACCTCCTACGAGCAGTATTTC.

The chain has TRBV5-1 and TRBJ1-1, with 10 bases aligning to TRBD1. This CDR3 is 14 amino acids long. Germline lookup yields CDR1 SGHRS and CDR2 YFSETQ. The ends lost 3 bases at V and 4 bases at J; junction bases unmatched: 3. The CDR3 sequence: CASSSRTGGTEAFF. The CDR3 region has the DNA TGCGCCAGCAGCTCTCGGACAGGGGGCACTGAAGCTTTCTTT.

The chain links TRBV6-2 or TRBV6-3 to TRBJ1-1; D uncertain. This CDR3 is built from 13 residues. Trimming took 2 bases from V and 5 from J, leaving 9 bases between them. From germline, CDR1 is MNHEY and CDR2 SVGEGT. For the CDR3, the DNA is TGTGCCAGCAGTTACGGTAGGAGAACTGAAGCTTTCTTT. Protein product: CASSYGRRTEAFF.

This chain links TRBV7-6 with TRBJ2-3, with a tentative D call TRBD1 (5 bases). Germline CDR1 reads SGHVS; CDR2 reads FNYEAQ. V was trimmed by 0 bases and J by 4 bases, leaving 8 bases between them. This CDR3 spans 14 amino acids. CDR3 coding DNA: TGTGCCAGCAGCTTAGCGGGGCGCGCAGATACGCAGTATTTT. This translates into CASSLAGRADTQYF. The full variable domain, with the rest looked up from reference TRBV7-6 and TRBJ2-3, is GAGVSQSPRYKVTKRGQDVALRCDPISGHVSLYWYRQALGQGPEFLTYFNYEAQQDKSGLPNDRFSAERPEGSISTLTIQRTEQRDSAMYRCASSLAGRADTQYFGPGTRLTVL.

In the case of this clone: Other DNA sequences in this specimen translate into the identical CDR3. The genes are TRBV4-3 and TRBJ2-1; no clear D gene. Germline V gene lookup returns CDR1 LGHNA and CDR2 YSLEER. The CDR3 contains 15 residues. V was trimmed by 0 bases and J by 0 bases, leaving 6 bases between them. This chain's CDR3 is CASSQEDSSYNEQFF. The CDR3 DNA follows: TGCGCCAGCAGCCAAGAAGATAGCTCCTACAATGAGCAGTTCTTC.

The V gene is TRBV3-1 (or the pseudogene TRBV3-2), the J gene TRBJ2-5; 9 nucleotides align to TRBD2. CDR3 length equals 15 residues. V lost 3 bases, J lost 5 bases, and 7 bases stayed unmatched. CDR1 LGHDT and CDR2 YNNKEL come from the germline V gene (reference sequence). This CDR3 reads CASSHGLAKGETQYF. The CDR3, as DNA: TGTGCCAGCAGCCATGGACTAGCGAAAGGGGAGACCCAGTACTTC.